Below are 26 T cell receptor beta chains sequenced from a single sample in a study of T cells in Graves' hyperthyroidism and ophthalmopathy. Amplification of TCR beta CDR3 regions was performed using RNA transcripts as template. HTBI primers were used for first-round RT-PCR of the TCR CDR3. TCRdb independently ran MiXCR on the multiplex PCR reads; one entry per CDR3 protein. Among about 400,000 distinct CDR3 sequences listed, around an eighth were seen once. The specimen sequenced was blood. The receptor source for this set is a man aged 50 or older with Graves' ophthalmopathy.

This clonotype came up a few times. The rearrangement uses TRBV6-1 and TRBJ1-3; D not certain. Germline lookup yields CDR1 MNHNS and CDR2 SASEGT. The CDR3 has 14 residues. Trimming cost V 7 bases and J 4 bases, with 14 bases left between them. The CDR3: CASTTGLLGNTIYF. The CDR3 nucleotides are TGTGCCAGCACTACTGGCCTCCTAGGAAACACCATATATTTT.

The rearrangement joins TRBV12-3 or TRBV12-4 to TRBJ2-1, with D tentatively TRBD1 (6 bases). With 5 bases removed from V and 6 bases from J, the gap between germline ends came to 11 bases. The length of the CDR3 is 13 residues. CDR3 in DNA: TGTGCCAGCAGTCGACAGGAAGGCAATGAGCAGTTCTTC. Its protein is CASSRQEGNEQFF.

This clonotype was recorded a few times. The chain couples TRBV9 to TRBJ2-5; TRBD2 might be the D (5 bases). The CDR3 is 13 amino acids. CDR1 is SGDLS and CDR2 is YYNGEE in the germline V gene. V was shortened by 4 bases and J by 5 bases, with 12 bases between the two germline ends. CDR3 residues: CASSFRTLETQYF. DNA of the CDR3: TGTGCCAGCAGCTTCCGGACTCTGGAGACCCAGTACTTC.

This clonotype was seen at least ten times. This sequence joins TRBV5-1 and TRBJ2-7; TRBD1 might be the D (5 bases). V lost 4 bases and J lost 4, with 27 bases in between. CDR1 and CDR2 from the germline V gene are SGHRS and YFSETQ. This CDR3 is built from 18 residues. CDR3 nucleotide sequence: TGCGCCAGCAGCCCCGGAAGTTTGGTGGCAGGGTCGGAATACGAGCAGTACTTC. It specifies CASSPGSLVAGSEYEQYF. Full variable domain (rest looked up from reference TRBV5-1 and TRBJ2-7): KAGVTQTPRYLIKTRGQQVTLSCSPISGHRSVSWYQQTPGQGLQFLFEYFSETQRNKGNFPGRFSGRQFSNSRSEMNVSTLELGDSALYLCASSPGSLVAGSEYEQYFGPGTRLTVT.

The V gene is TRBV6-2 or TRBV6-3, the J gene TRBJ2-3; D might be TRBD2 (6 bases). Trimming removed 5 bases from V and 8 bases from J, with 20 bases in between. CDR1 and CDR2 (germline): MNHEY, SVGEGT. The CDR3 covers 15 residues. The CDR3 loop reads CASSPGLPGALTQYF. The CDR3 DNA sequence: TGTGCCAGCAGTCCGGGACTCCCTGGAGCTCTTACGCAGTATTTT.

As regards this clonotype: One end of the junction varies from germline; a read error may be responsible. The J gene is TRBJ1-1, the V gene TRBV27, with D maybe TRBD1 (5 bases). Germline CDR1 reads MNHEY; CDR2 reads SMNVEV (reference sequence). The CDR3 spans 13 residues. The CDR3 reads CASSDQGYTEASF. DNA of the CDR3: TGTGCCAGCAGTGACCAGGGTTACACTGAAGCTTCCTTT.

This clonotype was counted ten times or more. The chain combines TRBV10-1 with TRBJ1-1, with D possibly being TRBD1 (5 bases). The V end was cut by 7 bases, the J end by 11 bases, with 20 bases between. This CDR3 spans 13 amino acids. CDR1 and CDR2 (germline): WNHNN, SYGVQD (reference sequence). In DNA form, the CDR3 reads TGCGCCAGCACAGCCGGGACGGGATTTGGGGCTTTCTTT. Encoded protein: CASTAGTGFGAFF.

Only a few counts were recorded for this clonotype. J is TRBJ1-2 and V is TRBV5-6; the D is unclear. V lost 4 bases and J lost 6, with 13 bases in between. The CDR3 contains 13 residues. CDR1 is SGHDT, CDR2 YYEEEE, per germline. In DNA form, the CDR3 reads TGTGCCAGCAGCCAGCTTTCTTCGCATGGCTACACCTTC. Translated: CASSQLSSHGYTF.

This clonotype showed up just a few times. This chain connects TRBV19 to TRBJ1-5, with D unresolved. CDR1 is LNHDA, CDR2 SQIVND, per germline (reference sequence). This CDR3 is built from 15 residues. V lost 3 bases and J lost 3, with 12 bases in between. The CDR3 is CASSMVLGSNQPQHF. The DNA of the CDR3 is TGTGCCAGTAGTATGGTTTTGGGCTCCAATCAGCCCCAGCATTTT.

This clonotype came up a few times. This CDR3 reads CASSLGGLTGFPFF. The CDR3 DNA follows: TGTGCCAGCAGCTTAGGGGGATTAACAGGGTTTCCGTTCTTC. The chain uses TRBV7-8 and TRBJ2-1; D is perhaps TRBD1 (6 bases). This CDR3 is 14 amino acids long. The V gene lost 1 base and the J gene lost 15 bases, with 19 bases spanning the gap. Germline CDR1 SGHVS, CDR2 FQNEAQ.

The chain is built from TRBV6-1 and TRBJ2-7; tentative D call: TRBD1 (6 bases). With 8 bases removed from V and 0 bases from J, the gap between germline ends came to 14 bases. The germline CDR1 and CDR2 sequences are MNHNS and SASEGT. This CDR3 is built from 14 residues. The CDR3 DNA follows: TGTGCCAGCGTTAGGACAGCATCCTCCTACGAGCAGTACTTC. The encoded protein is CASVRTASSYEQYF.

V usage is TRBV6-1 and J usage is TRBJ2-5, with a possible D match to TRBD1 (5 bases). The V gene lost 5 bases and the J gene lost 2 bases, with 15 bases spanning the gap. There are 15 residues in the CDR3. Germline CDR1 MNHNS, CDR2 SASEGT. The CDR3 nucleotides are TGTGCCAGCAGTCCCCCAGGGTTTGGGCAAGAGACCCAGTACTTC. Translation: CASSPPGFGQETQYF.

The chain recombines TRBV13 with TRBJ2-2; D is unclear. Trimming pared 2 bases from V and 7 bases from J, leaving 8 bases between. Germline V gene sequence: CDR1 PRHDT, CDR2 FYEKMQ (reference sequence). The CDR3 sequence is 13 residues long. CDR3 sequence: CASSLRSVGELFF. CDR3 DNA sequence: TGTGCCAGCAGCTTACGTTCGGTCGGGGAGCTGTTTTTT.

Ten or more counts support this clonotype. CDR3 nucleotide sequence: TGTGCCAGCAGCCTAGTCACAGGCGGTGAAAAACTGTTTTTT. Its translation is CASSLVTGGEKLFF. The chain carries TRBV3-1 and TRBJ1-4; D is possibly TRBD1 (5 bases). The CDR3 extends over 14 amino acids. Germline-derived CDR1 and CDR2 are LGHDT and YNNKEL (reference sequence). Between the trimmed V and J ends, which lost 4 bases and 7 bases, there was a span of 13 bases.

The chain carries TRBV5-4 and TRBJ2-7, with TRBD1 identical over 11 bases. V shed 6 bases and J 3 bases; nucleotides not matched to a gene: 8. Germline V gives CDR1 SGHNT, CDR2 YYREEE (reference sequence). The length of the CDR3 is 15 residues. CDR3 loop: CASTLKDRGHYEQYF. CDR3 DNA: TGTGCCAGCACCTTAAAGGACAGGGGGCACTACGAGCAGTACTTC.

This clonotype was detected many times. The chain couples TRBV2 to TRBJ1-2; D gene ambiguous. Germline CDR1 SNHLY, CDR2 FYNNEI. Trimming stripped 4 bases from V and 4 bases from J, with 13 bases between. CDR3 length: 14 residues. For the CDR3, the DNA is TGTGCCAGCAGTGCTGGCAGCGTAATCTATGGCTACACCTTC. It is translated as CASSAGSVIYGYTF.

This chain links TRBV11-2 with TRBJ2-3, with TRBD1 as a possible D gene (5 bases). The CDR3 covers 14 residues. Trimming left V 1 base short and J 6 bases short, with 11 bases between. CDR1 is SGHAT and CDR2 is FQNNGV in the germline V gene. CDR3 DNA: TGTGCCAGCAGCTTAGGGCCAGGGTGGGATACGCAGTATTTT. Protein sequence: CASSLGPGWDTQYF.

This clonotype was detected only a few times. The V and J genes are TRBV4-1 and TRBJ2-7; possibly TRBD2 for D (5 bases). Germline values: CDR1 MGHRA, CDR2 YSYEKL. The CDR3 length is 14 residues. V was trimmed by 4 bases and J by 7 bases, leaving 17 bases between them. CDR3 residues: CASSPALGSLEQYF. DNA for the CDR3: TGCGCCAGCAGCCCCGCGTTAGGGAGTCTTGAGCAGTACTTC.

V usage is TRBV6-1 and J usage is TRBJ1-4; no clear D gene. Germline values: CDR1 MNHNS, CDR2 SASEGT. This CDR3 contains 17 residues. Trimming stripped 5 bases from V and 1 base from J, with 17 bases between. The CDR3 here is CASSPGVTLGTNEKLFF. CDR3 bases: TGTGCCAGCAGTCCTGGGGTCACCCTTGGAACTAATGAAAAACTGTTTTTT.

The CDR3 DNA sequence: TGTGCCAGCAGCTTAGGGGGACAGGGACCCCACAATGAGCAGTTCTTC. Translation gives CASSLGGQGPHNEQFF. The rearrangement joins TRBV7-9 to TRBJ2-1, with TRBD1 matching 9 bases. Germline-derived CDR1 and CDR2 are SEHNR and FQNEAQ (reference sequence). V trimming: 1 base; J trimming: 5 bases; junction bases outside the gene matches: 6. This CDR3 spans 16 amino acids.

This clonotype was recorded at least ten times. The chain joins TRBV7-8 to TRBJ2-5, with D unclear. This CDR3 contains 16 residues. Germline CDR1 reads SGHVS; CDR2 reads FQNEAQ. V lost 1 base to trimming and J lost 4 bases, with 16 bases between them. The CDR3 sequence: CASSLGSLGMGETQYF. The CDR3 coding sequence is TGTGCCAGCAGCTTAGGCTCGTTAGGCATGGGAGAGACCCAGTACTTC.

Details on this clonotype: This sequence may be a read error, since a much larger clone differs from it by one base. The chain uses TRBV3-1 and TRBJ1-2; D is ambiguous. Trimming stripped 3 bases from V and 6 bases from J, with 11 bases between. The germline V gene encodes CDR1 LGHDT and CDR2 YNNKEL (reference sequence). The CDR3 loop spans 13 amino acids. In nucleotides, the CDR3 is TGTGCCAGCAGCCAGGAGGGAAGGGATGGCTACACCTTC. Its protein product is CASSQEGRDGYTF.

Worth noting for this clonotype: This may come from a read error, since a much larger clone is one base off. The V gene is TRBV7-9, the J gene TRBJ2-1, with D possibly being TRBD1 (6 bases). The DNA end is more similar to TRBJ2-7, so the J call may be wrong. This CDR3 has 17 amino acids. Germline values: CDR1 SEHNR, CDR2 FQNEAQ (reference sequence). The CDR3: CASSLGRRTAPSNEQYF. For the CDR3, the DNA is TGTGCCAGCAGCTTGGGAAGAAGGACAGCCCCATCCAATGAGCAGTACTTC.

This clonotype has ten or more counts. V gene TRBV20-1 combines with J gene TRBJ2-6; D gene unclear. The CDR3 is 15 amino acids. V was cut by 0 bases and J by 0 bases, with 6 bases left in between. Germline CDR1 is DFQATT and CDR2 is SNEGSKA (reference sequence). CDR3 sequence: CSARDSGSGANVLTF. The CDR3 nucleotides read TGCAGTGCTAGAGACTCAGGCTCTGGGGCCAACGTCCTGACTTTC.

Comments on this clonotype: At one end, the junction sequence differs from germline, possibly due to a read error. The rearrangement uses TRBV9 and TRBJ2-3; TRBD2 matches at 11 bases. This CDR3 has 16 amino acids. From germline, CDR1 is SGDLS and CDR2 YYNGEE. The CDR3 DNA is TGTGTCAGCAGCGCGTTGACTAGCGGGACCGCAGATACGCAGTATTTT. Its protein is CVSSALTSGTADTQYF.

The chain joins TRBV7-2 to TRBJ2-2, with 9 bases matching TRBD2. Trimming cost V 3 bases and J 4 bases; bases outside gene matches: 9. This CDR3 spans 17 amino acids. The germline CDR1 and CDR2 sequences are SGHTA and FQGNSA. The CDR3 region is CASSLQVAGVTTGELFF. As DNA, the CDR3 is TGTGCCAGCAGCTTGCAGGTAGCGGGAGTCACCACCGGGGAGCTGTTTTTT.